Listed below are T cell receptor beta chains from one sample, sequenced in a study of blood T cell repertoires in COVID-19. Produced via immunoSEQ multiplex PCR; TCRdb's table is partial and in-frame only. The sample has around 300,000 clones, roughly 90% seen once. Material: PBMCs or T cells enriched from blood (not recorded which). The receptors derive from a woman under 30 with acute COVID-19. The CDR3 runs from the conserved cysteine through the conserved F or W. A D gene is named only where the DNA matches it firmly. For some rows the clone size is stated as once, few or many, or as a class when expanded; others skip it.

D	V	J	size	DNA	CDR3
.	TRBV12-3/TRBV12-4	TRBJ2-3	.	TGTGCCAGCAGGCAGGCTAGCACAGATACGCAGTATTTT	CASRQASTDTQYF
.	TRBV3-1/TRBV3-2	TRBJ1-3	.	TGTGCCAGCAGCCAACGTAGAAACACCATATATTTT	CASSQRRNTIYF
TRBD2	TRBV7-2	TRBJ2-3	once	TGTGCCAGCAGCTTAGCACCGGGAGGGGGCACAGATACGCAGTATTTT	CASSLAPGGGTDTQYF
TRBD2	TRBV11-2	TRBJ2-1	once	TGTGCCAGCAGCTCACTCAGGACTAGCGGGAGTCGCAATGAGCAGTTCTTC	CASSSLRTSGSRNEQFF
.	TRBV10-2	TRBJ1-5	.	TGCGCCAGCAGTGGGGAGGGTCAGCCCCAGCATTTT	CASSGEGQPQHF
.	TRBV10-3	TRBJ2-7	few	TGTGCCATCAGTAAACAGACAGGACTCGACTACGAGCAGTACTTC	CAISKQTGLDYEQYF
TRBD2	TRBV19	TRBJ2-7	.	TGTGCCAGTAGTCCAAAGAAGGGACTAGCGGGATTGAACGAGCAGTACTTC	CASSPKKGLAGLNEQYF
.	TRBV11-1	TRBJ1-2	.	TGTGCCAGCAGCTTCACAGGCTATGGCTACACCTTC	CASSFTGYGYTF
TRBD1	TRBV3-1/TRBV3-2	TRBJ2-1	.	TGTGCCAGCAGCCATCCCCCGACAGGGGATATTGAGCAGTTCTTC	CASSHPPTGDIEQFF
.	TRBV18	TRBJ2-5	.	TGTGCCAGCTCACTAAACAGCCAAGAGACCCAGTACTTC	CASSLNSQETQYF
TRBD1	TRBV12-3/TRBV12-4	TRBJ2-1	.	TGTGCCAGCAGTAGGGACAGGGGGCCGTTCTTC	CASSRDRGPFF
.	TRBV19	TRBJ2-1	few	TGTGCCAGTAGTAGTGCGGGACTTTCCTACGCGGCACATTTGGATGAGCAGTTCTTC	CASSSAGLSYAAHLDEQFF
TRBD2	TRBV5-6	TRBJ2-7	.	TGTGCCAGCACGTTAAGGACTAGCGGGAGTTCGGGGGAGCAGTACTTC	CASTLRTSGSSGEQYF
TRBD1	TRBV11-2	TRBJ2-7	.	TGTGCCAGCAGCCTCGAACAGGGGTGGGGTGAGCAGTACTTC	CASSLEQGWGEQYF
TRBD1	TRBV19	TRBJ2-7	.	TGTGCCAGTAGTGTGGAACAGGGGACCACCTACGAGCAGTACTTC	CASSVEQGTTYEQYF
TRBD2	TRBV7-2	TRBJ2-5	.	TGTGCCAGCAGGAGGACTAGCGGTTCTGAGACCCAGTACTTC	CASRRTSGSETQYF
TRBD2	TRBV2	TRBJ2-3	.	TGTGCCAGCAGTGACGAAGCGGGAGGGCGGGGAGATACGCAGTATTTT	CASSDEAGGRGDTQYF
TRBD2	TRBV10-2	TRBJ2-1	few	TGCGCCAGCGGCGGGGGCCTAGCGGGTAATAATTATGAGCAGTTCTTC	CASGGGLAGNNYEQFF
TRBD1	TRBV6-6	TRBJ2-7	.	TGTGCCAGCAGCTACTTAGCAACAGGGGGCAGCTACGAGCAGTACTTC	CASSYLATGGSYEQYF
TRBD1	TRBV27	TRBJ1-2	.	TGTGCCAGCAGTACGGACAGGGAAACTTTCGGCTACACCTTC	CASSTDRETFGYTF
TRBD2	TRBV28	TRBJ2-5	.	TGTGCCAGCAGTTCAGCGGGAGGGCCCGGTGAGACCCAGTACTTC	CASSSAGGPGETQYF
TRBD1	TRBV28	TRBJ1-3	.	TGTGCCAGCAGTTGGACGGGACAGCCTACTGGAAACACCATATATTTT	CASSWTGQPTGNTIYF
.	TRBV21-1	TRBJ1-4	.	TGTGCCAGCAGACATCGAGGGAGGGATGAAAAACTGTTTTTT	CASRHRGRDEKLFF
.	TRBV5-5	TRBJ2-3	.	TGTGCCAGCAGCCCAAGCTCCCTTTCCGATACGCAGTATTTT	CASSPSSLSDTQYF
TRBD2	TRBV10-3	TRBJ2-7	.	TGTGCCATCAGTTCTACGACTAGCGGTAGTTCCTACGAGCAGTACTTC	CAISSTTSGSSYEQYF
.	TRBV30	TRBJ1-2	.	TGTGCCTGGAGTGTGGGTTTGGCAGGAGGGAACTATGGCTACACCTTC	CAWSVGLAGGNYGYTF
TRBD1	TRBV2	TRBJ2-6	.	TGTGCCAGCAGAGGGACAGGGACATTCTCTGGGGCCAACGTCCTGACTTTC	CASRGTGTFSGANVLTF
TRBD1	TRBV27	TRBJ1-2	few	TGTGCCAGCAGCCCTTACAGGGGGAATAACTATGGCTACACCTTC	CASSPYRGNNYGYTF
TRBD2	TRBV19	TRBJ2-7	.	TGTGCCAGTAGTGGGACTAGCGGGAGGAACCACGAGCAGTACTTC	CASSGTSGRNHEQYF
TRBD2	TRBV30	TRBJ2-7	.	TGTGCCTGGAGTTCGGGACTAGCATGGGTCGAGCAGTACTTC	CAWSSGLAWVEQYF
TRBD2	TRBV5-4	TRBJ2-3	.	TGTGCCAGCAGCCAAGTAGCGGGAGTGAGCACAGATACGCAGTATTTT	CASSQVAGVSTDTQYF
TRBD1	TRBV29-1	TRBJ2-5	.	TGCAGCGGATGGGACAGGTACCAAGAGACCCAGTACTTC	CSGWDRYQETQYF
.	TRBV5-1	TRBJ2-1	.	TGCGCCAGCAGCTCCGAATTTAGCGGAGCCTACAATGAGCAGTTCTTC	CASSSEFSGAYNEQFF
.	TRBV29-1	TRBJ2-2	.	TGCAGCGCATCCGTTGGACAGAAGAACACCGGGGAGCTGTTTTTT	CSASVGQKNTGELFF
.	TRBV27	TRBJ2-3	.	TGTGCCAGCACTTCCAGGGTCACAGATACGCAGTATTTT	CASTSRVTDTQYF
TRBD1	TRBV11-2	TRBJ1-3	.	TGTGCCAGCAGCTCCTTACGGGGGACAGGGGGCCGAAACACCATATATTTT	CASSSLRGTGGRNTIYF
TRBD1	TRBV28	TRBJ1-5	.	TGTGCCAGCAGTCTGGGGACAGGGGCGGTTGTTCGTCAGCCCCAGCATTTT	CASSLGTGAVVRQPQHF
.	TRBV7-2	TRBJ2-1	once	TGTGCCAGCAGCTTCGACACCTACAATGAGCAGTTCTTC	CASSFDTYNEQFF
TRBD1	TRBV18	TRBJ1-2	once	TGTGCCAGCTCACCAGGCAGGGGGGCCCATGGCTACACCTTC	CASSPGRGAHGYTF
TRBD2	TRBV5-4	TRBJ2-1	.	TGTGCCAGCAGCCCATTACTAGCGGGAAGCTACAATGAGCAGTTCTTC	CASSPLLAGSYNEQFF
TRBD2	TRBV7-2	TRBJ2-1	.	TGTGCCAGCAGCCTTCTGGCGGGAGGCTGGGGATCCTACAATGAGCAGTTCTTC	CASSLLAGGWGSYNEQFF
.	TRBV11-3	TRBJ2-5	.	TGTGCCAGCAGCTTAGCGGGGACTCGGAAAGAGACCCAGTACTTC	CASSLAGTRKETQYF